The 14 T cell receptor beta chains below all came from one sample that was sequenced in a study of immune heterogeneity within non-small cell lung tumors. At 450 to 650 ng per sample, bulk tumor genomic DNA provided the template. From each primary tumor, several far-apart biopsies were obtained during surgery. Curative operations were performed on patients who had untreated, newly diagnosed non-small cell lung cancer. Multiplex PCR with 32 V and 13 J primers amplified TCR beta CDR3. TCRdb reprocessed the multiplex PCR reads with MiXCR, giving one entry per CDR3 protein. The sample includes roughly 3,000 distinct CDR3 sequences, roughly 21% seen only once; the top ten take approximately 17%. The sequenced sample was lung tumor tissue. These receptors all stem from a man aged 55 to 70 with non-small cell lung cancer.

V usage is TRBV7-3 and J usage is TRBJ2-3; unclear D gene. Trimming took 2 bases from V and 11 from J, leaving 11 bases between them. The CDR3 runs 12 residues. Germline loops: CDR1 SGHTA, CDR2 FQGTGA. This chain's CDR3 is CASSLSYVVQYF. The CDR3 DNA reads as TGTGCCAGCAGCTTATCTTACGTGGTGCAGTATTTT.

Remarks on this clonotype: A read error may explain this, as a much larger clone is one base away. The chain combines TRBV19 with TRBJ1-3; D call uncertain. The CDR3 runs 15 residues. Germline V gene data show CDR1 as LNHDA and CDR2 as SQIVND (reference sequence). In nucleotides, the CDR3 is TGTGGCAGTAGTTCCGACCGAACTTCTGGAAACACCATATATTTT. Translation gives CGSSSDRTSGNTIYF. Drawing the rest from reference TRBV19 and TRBJ1-3, the complete variable domain is DGGITQSPKYLFRKEGQNVTLSCEQNLNHDAMYWYRQDPGQGLRLIYYSQIVNDFQKGDIAEGYSVSREKKESFPLTVTSAQKNPTAFYLCGSSSDRTSGNTIYFGEGSWLTVV.

A word on this clonotype: This may come from a read error, since a much larger clone is one base off. CDR3 amino acids: CAGNPRGQGVYEQYF. In nucleotides, the CDR3 is TGTGCCGGCAACCCCAGGGGACAGGGGGTTTACGAGCAGTACTTC. V gene TRBV5-6 combines with J gene TRBJ2-7, with 11 bases aligning to TRBD1. The CDR3 extends over 15 amino acids. V was clipped by 10 bases and J by 4 bases; unmatched bases: 13. CDR1 is SGHDT and CDR2 is YYEEEE in the germline V gene.

This clonotype is medium-sized. The rearrangement joins TRBV7-9 to TRBJ2-3; D is undetermined. Trimming took 1 base from V and 0 from J, leaving 2 bases between them. Germline values: CDR1 SEHNR, CDR2 FQNEAQ (reference sequence). The CDR3 totals 13 residues. CDR3: CASSLGSTDTQYF. The DNA for the CDR3 is TGTGCCAGCAGCTTAGGAAGCACAGATACGCAGTATTTT.

This clonotype has more than one count but fewer than ten. This rearrangement joins TRBV7-9 to TRBJ2-3, with D possibly being TRBD2 (5 bases). CDR3 length: 16 residues. Between the trimmed V and J ends, which lost 2 bases and 6 bases, there was a span of 18 bases. Germline V gene data show CDR1 as SEHNR and CDR2 as FQNEAQ (reference sequence). The CDR3: CASSLMASPQWDTQYF. The CDR3 bases are TGTGCCAGCAGCTTAATGGCTAGCCCACAATGGGATACGCAGTATTTT.

By proportion, this clonotype is medium-sized. The chain combines TRBV10-3 with TRBJ2-3; 10 bases are shared with TRBD1. The CDR3 totals 15 residues. Losses at the gene ends were 4 bases for V and 4 bases for J; bases not matched to a gene: 5. The germline gives CDR1 ENHRY, CDR2 SYGVKD. The CDR3 nucleotides are TGTGCCATCAGTGCAGCGGGACAGGGGTCAGATACGCAGTATTTT. Its protein is CAISAAGQGSDTQYF.

In this sample, this clonotype is medium-sized. This chain joins TRBV30 and TRBJ2-3; TRBD2 matches 14 bases. This CDR3 region has 17 residues. The germline V gene encodes CDR1 GTSNPN and CDR2 SVGIG (reference sequence). V lost 3 bases and J lost 5; bases outside the gene matches: 10. The CDR3 region has the DNA TGTGCCTGGAGCCCCATCGCGGGACTAGCGGGAGTAGATACGCAGTATTTT. Its protein is CAWSPIAGLAGVDTQYF.

The chain joins TRBV19 to TRBJ2-3; the D is unclear. The CDR3 sequence is 17 residues long. V was shortened by 0 bases and J by 6 bases, with 19 bases between the two germline ends. CDR1 is LNHDA and CDR2 is SQIVND in the germline V gene (reference sequence). The chain's CDR3 is CASSIDWRFPRLDTQYF. The CDR3 DNA is TGTGCCAGTAGTATAGACTGGAGATTCCCGAGGTTGGATACGCAGTATTTT.

This clonotype has a count of ten or more. This sequence joins TRBV10-3 and TRBJ1-1; 9 bases fit TRBD1. Germline V CDR1 and CDR2: ENHRY, SYGVKD. The trim removed 6 bases at V and 1 base at J, leaving 6 bases unmatched. This CDR3 is 15 amino acids long. The CDR3 is CAISTPGQGNTEAFF. In DNA form, the CDR3 reads TGTGCCATCAGCACACCGGGACAGGGGAACACTGAAGCTTTCTTT.

In its sample, this clonotype was seen a few times. A read error may be the cause here, since a much bigger clone is one base away. Without the conserved terminal phenylalanine or tryptophan, this CDR3 likely stems from a read error. This chain links TRBV9 with TRBJ1-5; 9 bases map to TRBD1. The length of the CDR3 is 17 residues. With V trimmed by 2 bases and J by 7 bases, 13 bases remained unmatched. CDR1 and CDR2 from the germline V gene are SGDLS and YYNGEE. The CDR3: CASSVGAGTGSGQPQHS. The CDR3 DNA is TGTGCCAGCAGCGTTGGTGCCGGGACAGGGAGCGGGCAGCCCCAGCATTCT.

This clonotype counts as medium-sized. This chain uses TRBV20-1 with TRBJ2-2, with a weak D call TRBD2 (6 bases). The germline CDR1 and CDR2 sequences are DFQATT and SNEGSKA (reference sequence). The CDR3 is 12 amino acids. With 4 bases removed from V and 5 bases from J, the gap between germline ends came to 8 bases. CDR3 in amino acids: CSAIRGTGELFF. For the CDR3, the DNA is TGCAGTGCTATTCGGGGGACCGGGGAGCTGTTTTTT.

By frequency in the sample, this clonotype is medium-sized (0.01 to 0.1%). V usage is TRBV7-2 and J usage is TRBJ2-3; TRBD2 might be the D (5 bases). The CDR3 runs to 16 residues. The germline V gene has CDR1 SGHTA and CDR2 FQGNSA. V was pared by 1 base and J by 6 bases, with 17 bases between. This chain's CDR3 is CASSLVSFGRGDTQYF. CDR3 sequence (DNA): TGTGCCAGCAGCTTAGTCTCGTTTGGCCGAGGGGATACGCAGTATTTT.

V usage is TRBV11-3 and J usage is TRBJ2-2, with D perhaps TRBD2 (6 bases). The V end lost 5 bases, the J end lost 4 bases, and 14 bases lay between the germline ends. CDR1 is SGHNT, CDR2 YENEEA, per germline. The CDR3 sequence is 15 residues long. CDR3 sequence reads: CASSPGTGATGELFF. In DNA, the CDR3 is TGTGCCAGCAGCCCCGGGACTGGAGCCACCGGGGAGCTGTTTTTT.

This clonotype was seen a few times. The rearrangement links TRBV10-3 to TRBJ2-3; 9 bases are shared with TRBD2. The CDR3 contains 14 residues. The germline V gene encodes CDR1 ENHRY and CDR2 SYGVKD. V dropped 4 bases and J dropped 1; count of bases not matched to a gene: 0. CDR3: CAISVAGGTDTQYF. The CDR3 DNA reads as TGTGCCATCAGTGTAGCGGGAGGCACAGATACGCAGTATTTT.